A selection of T cell receptor beta chains follows, all from one sample in a study of cytomegalovirus exposure and HLA in healthy donors. TCRdb's table, derived via immunoSEQ multiplex PCR, lists solely in-frame clones and lacks some. The sample has approximately 120,000 clones; 75% to 90% are singletons. The sequenced material came from PBMCs. The receptor source for this set is a man aged 18 to 29 in good health and CMV-seropositive. The CDR3 runs from the conserved cysteine through the conserved F or W. The D gene is left open where the match is weak. The listing skips clone size in some rows; elsewhere it reads once, few, many or a size class.

15,NA,TRBV6-1,few,TRBJ1-4,CATYRPLGGNEKLFF,TGTGCCACCTACCGTCCATTGGGGGGGAATGAAAAACTGTTTTTT
19,TRBD2,TRBV15,NA,TRBJ2-1,CATSRGGLAGGSSYNEQFF,TGTGCCACCAGCAGAGGTGGGCTAGCGGGGGGGAGCTCCTACAATGAGCAGTTCTTC
13,NA,TRBV27,NA,TRBJ2-1,CASSLIWGDEQFF,TGTGCCAGCAGTTTAATATGGGGGGATGAGCAGTTCTTC
16,TRBD2,TRBV27,NA,TRBJ2-3,CASSTRLAGLTDTQYF,TGTGCCAGCAGCACGAGACTAGCGGGGCTCACAGATACGCAGTATTTT
16,TRBD1,TRBV27,NA,TRBJ1-2,CASSLIGQGIHYGYTF,TGTGCCAGCAGTTTAATCGGACAGGGAATTCACTATGGCTACACCTTC
15,TRBD1,TRBV7-2,NA,TRBJ2-3,CASSLLMGQGGTQYF,TGTGCCAGCAGCTTATTAATGGGACAGGGAGGAACGCAGTATTTT
15,NA,TRBV4-1,NA,TRBJ1-3,CASSQGQFSGNTIYF,TGCGCCAGCAGCCAAGGACAGTTCTCTGGAAACACCATATATTTT
13,NA,TRBV30,NA,TRBJ1-2,CAWRDMANYGYTF,TGTGCCTGGAGGGACATGGCTAACTATGGCTACACCTTC
16,NA,TRBV27,NA,TRBJ1-6,CASGPQTGGYNSPLHF,TGTGCCAGCGGACCCCAGACAGGCGGCTATAATTCACCCCTCCACTTT
14,TRBD1,TRBV6-6,NA,TRBJ1-2,CASSYSDRGHGYTF,TGTGCCAGCAGTTACTCCGACAGGGGCCATGGCTACACCTTC
14,NA,TRBV11-2,NA,TRBJ1-4,CASTPGGLGEKLFF,TGTGCCAGCACCCCTGGGGGGTTGGGTGAAAAACTGTTTTTT
12,NA,TRBV13,once,TRBJ1-2,CASSSGFQGYTF,TGTGCCAGCAGCTCCGGGTTTCAAGGCTACACCTTC
16,NA,TRBV27,NA,TRBJ1-2,CASSLTTGSGYYGYTF,TGTGCCAGCAGTTTAACCACGGGCAGCGGCTACTATGGCTACACCTTC
17,TRBD1,TRBV6-1,few,TRBJ1-5,CASSERGGQGLGTPQHF,TGTGCCAGCAGTGAAAGGGGAGGACAGGGCCTTGGGACGCCCCAGCATTTT
14,TRBD1,TRBV6-6,NA,TRBJ2-1,CASSYGQGLDEQFF,TGTGCCAGCAGTTACGGACAGGGACTCGATGAGCAGTTCTTC
14,NA,TRBV7-9,NA,TRBJ1-1,CASSLQGVDTEAFF,TGTGCCAGCAGCTTACAAGGGGTTGACACTGAAGCTTTCTTT
18,NA,TRBV23-1,NA,TRBJ1-4,CASSPPGDNRPTNEKLFF,TGCGCCAGCAGTCCCCCCGGGGACAACCGCCCAACTAATGAAAAACTGTTTTTT
18,TRBD2,TRBV4-1,NA,TRBJ2-1,CASSQAPRLASGYNEQFF,TGCGCCAGCAGCCAAGCCCCGAGACTAGCCTCGGGGTACAATGAGCAGTTCTTC
12,NA,TRBV28,NA,TRBJ1-5,CASTRLGEPQHF,TGTGCCAGCACCCGACTGGGAGAGCCCCAGCATTTT
14,NA,TRBV15,once,TRBJ1-1,CATSGGLKNTEAFF,TGTGCCACCAGCGGGGGACTGAAGAACACTGAAGCTTTCTTT
12,NA,TRBV5-4,NA,TRBJ1-1,CASSLTGEEAFF,TGTGCCAGCAGCCTGACCGGAGAGGAAGCTTTCTTT
17,TRBD2,TRBV5-1,NA,TRBJ2-1,CASSVLAGVGSYNEQFF,TGCGCCAGCAGTGTACTAGCGGGGGTTGGGTCCTACAATGAGCAGTTCTTC
17,TRBD1,TRBV30,NA,TRBJ2-7,CAWGPRGQGLDSYEQYF,TGTGCCTGGGGGCCCCGAGGACAGGGTTTGGACTCCTACGAGCAGTACTTC
13,TRBD1,TRBV7-6,NA,TRBJ1-1,CASSLGTGSEAFF,TGTGCCAGCAGCCTGGGGACAGGGTCGGAAGCTTTCTTT
13,NA,TRBV2,NA,TRBJ1-2,CASSGTTLYGYTF,TGTGCCAGCAGCGGGACAACTCTCTATGGCTACACCTTC
14,NA,TRBV7-8,NA,TRBJ2-1,CASRHRGLGNEQFF,TGTGCCAGCAGGCACCGGGGACTTGGGAATGAGCAGTTCTTC
16,TRBD1,TRBV28,NA,TRBJ2-2,CASSRQGNPYTGELFF,TGTGCCAGCAGTCGACAGGGAAACCCCTACACCGGGGAGCTGTTTTTT
15,NA,TRBV6-4,NA,TRBJ2-1,CASSDFHTTYNEQFF,TGTGCCAGCAGTGATTTTCACACCACCTACAATGAGCAGTTCTTC
15,TRBD1,TRBV6-1,NA,TRBJ1-6,CASSVGTGENSPLHF,TGTGCCAGCAGTGTAGGGACAGGGGAGAATTCACCCCTCCACTTT
18,NA,TRBV27,NA,TRBJ1-6,CASSVKQGPIQINSPLHF,TGTGCCAGCAGTGTCAAACAGGGACCCATACAAATAAATTCACCCCTCCACTTT
17,TRBD2,TRBV19,once,TRBJ2-3,CASSPTSGGPVTDTQYF,TGTGCCAGTAGTCCCACTAGCGGGGGACCTGTCACAGATACGCAGTATTTT
12,TRBD1,TRBV7-9,NA,TRBJ1-5,CASTTGDQPQHF,TGTGCCAGCACGACAGGGGATCAGCCCCAGCATTTT
17,TRBD1,TRBV13,NA,TRBJ1-6,CASSSPGTGLDNSPLHF,TGTGCCAGCAGCTCCCCCGGGACAGGGTTGGATAATTCACCCCTCCACTTT
12,NA,TRBV10-2,NA,TRBJ2-7,CASSESESEQYF,TGCGCCAGCAGTGAGTCGGAGTCCGAGCAGTACTTC
14,NA,TRBV11-2,NA,TRBJ2-2,CASSFRVGTGELFF,TGTGCCAGCAGCTTCAGGGTAGGGACCGGGGAGCTGTTTTTT
17,NA,TRBV18,NA,TRBJ2-1,CASSPPTGQVRYNEQFF,TGTGCCAGCTCACCACCGACAGGTCAGGTGAGGTACAATGAGCAGTTCTTC
16,TRBD2,TRBV10-1,NA,TRBJ2-1,CASSERLAGSYNEQFF,TGCGCCAGCAGTGAGCGACTAGCGGGGTCCTACAATGAGCAGTTCTTC
12,NA,TRBV13,NA,TRBJ1-1,CASSHTQGNAFF,TGTGCCAGCAGCCATACTCAGGGGAATGCTTTCTTT
17,NA,TRBV7-6,NA,TRBJ1-1,CASSLIDRYPFFTEAFF,TGTGCCAGCAGCTTAATCGACAGGTACCCCTTTTTCACTGAAGCTTTCTTT
16,NA,TRBV7-9,NA,TRBJ2-7,CASSPPQQGQYYEQYF,TGTGCCAGCAGCCCCCCCCAACAGGGACAATATTACGAGCAGTACTTC
16,TRBD1,TRBV27,NA,TRBJ2-7,CASSFTTGGESYEQYF,TGTGCCAGCAGTTTTACAACAGGGGGTGAGTCCTACGAGCAGTACTTC
15,TRBD1,TRBV7-9,NA,TRBJ2-7,CASRPTGSDSYEQYF,TGTGCCAGCAGACCGACAGGGTCGGACTCCTACGAGCAGTACTTC
19,TRBD2,TRBV6-8,NA,TRBJ2-1,CASSYSGTSGGVGYNEQFF,TGTGCCAGCAGTTATTCCGGGACTAGCGGGGGGGTTGGCTACAATGAGCAGTTCTTC
15,TRBD2,TRBV9,NA,TRBJ2-1,CASSVERGGYNEQFF,TGTGCCAGCAGCGTAGAACGGGGAGGGTACAATGAGCAGTTCTTC
14,NA,TRBV28,NA,TRBJ1-2,CASSLEQNPNGYTF,TGTGCCAGCAGTTTAGAACAGAATCCCAATGGCTACACCTTC
15,NA,TRBV5-1,NA,TRBJ1-2,CASSLNWGGNYGYTF,TGCGCCAGCAGCTTAAATTGGGGGGGGAACTATGGCTACACCTTC
14,NA,TRBV28,NA,TRBJ1-1,CASSHRGDNTEAFF,TGTGCCAGCAGCCATCGCGGGGACAACACTGAAGCTTTCTTT